This T cell receptor (beta chain) was identified in a study of T cell responses to AZD1222 COVID-19 vaccine. The study, taken as a whole, reports: Mostly white British, mostly female donors; authors suggested clonal diversity may be underestimated.

As to this clone: Its specificity is not known.

Using immunoSEQ multiplex PCR, the repertoire was profiled, and TCRdb retains in-frame clones only, with some absent. Of over 100,000 clones in the sample, approximately 86% were seen once. The germline V and J ends were trimmed by 0 bases and 0 bases, with 16 bases remaining between them. The CDR3 length is 18 residues. The germline V gene has CDR1 SGHDT and CDR2 YYEEEE. The receptor comes from an adult in good health. The sequencing here drew on peripheral blood, taken on day 0 of AZD1222 vaccination. This sequence joins TRBV5-6 and TRBJ1-5; D not certain. In DNA, the CDR3 is TGTGCCAGCAGCTTGGAGTCTCGGTCCGATAGTAGCAATCAGCCCCAGCATTTT. It codes for CASSLESRSDSSNQPQHF.